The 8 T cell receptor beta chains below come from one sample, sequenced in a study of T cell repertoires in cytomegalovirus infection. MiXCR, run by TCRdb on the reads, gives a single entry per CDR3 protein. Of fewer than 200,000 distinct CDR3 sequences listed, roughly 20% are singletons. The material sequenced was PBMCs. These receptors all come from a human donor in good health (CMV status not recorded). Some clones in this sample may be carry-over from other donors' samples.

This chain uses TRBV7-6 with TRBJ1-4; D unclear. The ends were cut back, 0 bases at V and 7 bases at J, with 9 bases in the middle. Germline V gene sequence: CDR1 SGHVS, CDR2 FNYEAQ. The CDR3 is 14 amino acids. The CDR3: CASSLASRGEKLFF. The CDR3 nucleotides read TGTGCCAGCAGCTTAGCTTCCAGAGGTGAAAAACTGTTTTTT.

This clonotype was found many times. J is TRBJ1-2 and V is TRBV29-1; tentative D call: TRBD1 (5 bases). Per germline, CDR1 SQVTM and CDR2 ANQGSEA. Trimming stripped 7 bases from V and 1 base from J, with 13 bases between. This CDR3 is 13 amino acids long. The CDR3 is CSASGTLNYGYTF. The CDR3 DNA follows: TGCAGCGCATCCGGGACCCTTAACTATGGCTACACCTTC. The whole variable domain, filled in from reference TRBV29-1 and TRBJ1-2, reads SAVISQKPSRDICQRGTSLTIQCQVDSQVTMMFWYRQQPGQSLTLIATANQGSEATYESGFVIDKFPISRPNLTFSTLTVSNMSPEDSSIYLCSASGTLNYGYTFGSGTRLTVV.

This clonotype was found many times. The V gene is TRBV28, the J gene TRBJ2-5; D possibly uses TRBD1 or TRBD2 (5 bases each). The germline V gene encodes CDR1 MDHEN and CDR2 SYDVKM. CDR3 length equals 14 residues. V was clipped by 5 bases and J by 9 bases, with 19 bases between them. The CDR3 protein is CASSPGTPSSAQYF. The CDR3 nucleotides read TGTGCCAGCAGTCCCGGGACCCCAAGTAGTGCCCAGTACTTC.

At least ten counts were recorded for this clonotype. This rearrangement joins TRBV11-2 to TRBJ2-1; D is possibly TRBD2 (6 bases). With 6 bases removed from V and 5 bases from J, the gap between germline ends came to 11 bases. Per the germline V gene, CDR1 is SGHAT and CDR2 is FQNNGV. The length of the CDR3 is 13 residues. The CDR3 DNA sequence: TGTGCCAGCAGAGGGACTTCCAACAATGAGCAGTTCTTC. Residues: CASRGTSNNEQFF.

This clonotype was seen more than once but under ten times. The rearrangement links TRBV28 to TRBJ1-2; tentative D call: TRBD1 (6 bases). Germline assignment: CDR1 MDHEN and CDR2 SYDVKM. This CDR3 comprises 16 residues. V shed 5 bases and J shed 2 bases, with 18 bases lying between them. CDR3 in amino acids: CASSLGPRQANYGYTF. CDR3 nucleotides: TGTGCCAGCAGTCTTGGACCCAGACAGGCCAACTATGGCTACACCTTC.

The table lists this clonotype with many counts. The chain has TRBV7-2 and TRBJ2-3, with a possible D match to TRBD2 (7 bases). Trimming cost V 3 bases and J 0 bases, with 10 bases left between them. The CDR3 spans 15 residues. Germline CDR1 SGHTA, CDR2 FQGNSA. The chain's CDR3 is CASSLGGRSTDTQYF. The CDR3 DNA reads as TGTGCCAGCAGCTTGGGGGGGCGTAGCACAGATACGCAGTATTTT.

The CDR3 loop is CASIRQGVYEQYF. CDR3 DNA: TGTGCCAGCATTCGGCAGGGGGTCTACGAGCAGTACTTC. The genes are TRBV12-3 or TRBV12-4 and TRBJ2-7, with 7 bases lining up with TRBD1. After removal of 7 bases from V and 3 bases from J, the junction contained 6 bases not matched to a gene. This CDR3 spans 13 amino acids.

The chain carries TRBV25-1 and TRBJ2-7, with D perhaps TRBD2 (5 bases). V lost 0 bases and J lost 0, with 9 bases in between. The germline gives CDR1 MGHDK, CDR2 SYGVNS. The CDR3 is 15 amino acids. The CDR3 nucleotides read TGTGCCAGCAGTGAATATGGGGAGCCCTCCTACGAGCAGTACTTC. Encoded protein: CASSEYGEPSYEQYF.